The TCR beta chain described here comes from a study of Tregs in tolerant kidney transplant recipients. The study, taken as a whole, reports: Some patients' samples used different primers over time, so nucleotide sequences weren't comparable. Activated donor B cell expansion appeared to reveal the most relevant donor-specific TCRbeta repertoire.

Sequencing used immunoSEQ multiplex PCR; TCRdb keeps in-frame clones, though not all of them. Among roughly 50,000 clones listed, more than 70% were seen once. Mixed chimerism was transient after nonmyeloablative marrow transplants from related graft donors. CD4+CD25+CD127- Tregs, CD4+CD25- non-Tregs, CD4 and CD8 cells were sorted. Comment on this clone: Its antigen is still unknown.

Here the sequenced sample was CD8+ T cells from blood (PBMCs), taken 12 months after the transplant. This TCR was recovered from a human patient who received a combined kidney and bone marrow transplant. A subset of T cells may come from the graft donor.

The CDR3 loop reads CASKSGTSYNEQFF. Written as DNA, the CDR3 is TGTGCCAGCAAAAGCGGGACTAGCTACAATGAGCAGTTCTTC. The chain joins TRBV2 to TRBJ2-1; TRBD2 aligns across 8 bases. Germline V CDR1 and CDR2: SNHLY, FYNNEI. Losses at the gene ends were 7 bases for V and 3 bases for J; bases not matched to a gene: 5. The CDR3 is 14 amino acids.